Below are 20 T cell receptor beta chains sequenced from a single sample in a study of blood T cell repertoires in COVID-19. Profiling relied on immunoSEQ multiplex PCR, and the TCRdb table lists in-frame clones only, not all of them. The table shows about 230,000 clones, with approximately 80% occurring only once. Sequenced: peripheral blood. Receptor source: a man aged 40-49 years with acute or convalescent COVID-19.

The V gene is TRBV28, the J gene TRBJ2-3; 7 bases are shared with TRBD1. V shed 6 bases, J shed 6 bases, and the junction held 6 bases outside the gene matches. Germline CDR1 reads MDHEN; CDR2 reads SYDVKM. The CDR3 consists of 13 residues. The CDR3 DNA sequence: TGTGCCAGCAGCCGCATGACAGGGGATACGCAGTATTTT. This encodes CASSRMTGDTQYF.

This clone showed up just a few times. This sequence joins TRBV7-6 and TRBJ2-3; TRBD2 matches 9 bases. There are 15 residues in the CDR3. The V and J ends lost 4 bases and 2 bases, in that order; junction bases with no gene match: 4. Germline V gene lookup returns CDR1 SGHVS and CDR2 FNYEAQ. The CDR3 loop is CASSSSGRPTDTQYF. In DNA, the CDR3 is TGTGCCAGCAGCTCCAGCGGGAGGCCCACAGATACGCAGTATTTT.

V usage is TRBV28 and J usage is TRBJ1-5, with D tentatively TRBD1 (5 bases). From germline, CDR1 is MDHEN and CDR2 SYDVKM. Trimming stripped 5 bases from V and 5 bases from J, with 16 bases between. This CDR3 region has 15 residues. The CDR3 here is CASSSVAGRDQPQHF. For the CDR3, the DNA is TGTGCCAGCAGTAGTGTGGCAGGGAGGGATCAGCCCCAGCATTTT. Using reference TRBV28 and TRBJ1-5 for the parts outside the CDR3, the full variable domain is DVKVTQSSRYLVKRTGEKVFLECVQDMDHENMFWYRQDPGLGLRLIYFSYDVKMKEKGDIPEGYSVSREKKERFSLILESASTNQTSMYLCASSSVAGRDQPQHFGDGTRLSIL.

This chain joins TRBV4-3 and TRBJ2-1; 16 bases are shared with TRBD2. The CDR3 covers 15 residues. Germline CDR1 is LGHNA and CDR2 is YSLEER. Trimming cost V 3 bases and J 12 bases; bases outside gene matches: 5. The chain's CDR3 is CASSQGLAGGPRQFF. CDR3 in DNA: TGCGCCAGCAGCCAGGGACTAGCGGGAGGGCCGAGGCAGTTCTTC.

CDR3 amino acids: CASSGGTGARNEQFF. CDR3 sequence (DNA): TGTGCCAGCAGTGGAGGGACAGGGGCGAGGAATGAGCAGTTCTTC. This sequence joins TRBV19 and TRBJ2-1; 10 bases agree with TRBD1. Germline loops: CDR1 LNHDA, CDR2 SQIVND (reference sequence). The CDR3 is made up of 15 amino acids. V lost 9 bases to trimming and J lost 7 bases; unmatched junction nucleotides: 12.

Remarks on this clone: At one end the junction does not follow the germline gene, possibly because of a read error. This chain connects TRBV24-1 to TRBJ2-1; perhaps TRBD2 as D (6 bases). The CDR3 runs 17 residues. CDR1 KGHDR and CDR2 SFDVKD come from the germline V gene. CDR3 residues: CATSETVTGLYYNEQFF. DNA for the CDR3: TGTGCCACAAGTGAGACTGTAACGGGACTCTACTACAATGAGCAGTTCTTC.

This chain connects TRBV19 to TRBJ2-5; TRBD2 is a possible D gene (5 bases). V lost 1 base and J lost 5, with 11 bases in between. Germline CDR1 LNHDA, CDR2 SQIVND (reference sequence). The CDR3 loop spans 14 amino acids. The CDR3 bases are TGTGCCAGTAGTATAGGGCCAGGCGGGGAGACCCAGTACTTC. Protein: CASSIGPGGETQYF.

The chain recombines TRBV4-1 with TRBJ1-5; TRBD1 is a possible D gene (5 bases). V lost 1 base and J 2 bases, leaving 9 bases between the germline ends. Germline CDR1 MGHRA, CDR2 YSYEKL. There are 15 residues in the CDR3. The CDR3 DNA reads as TGCGCCAGCAGCCAAGGGGGACTCGGCAATCAGCCCCAGCATTTT. Residues: CASSQGGLGNQPQHF.

V is TRBV1 and J is TRBJ2-1; TRBD2, the D gene given by the table, was not confirmed from the DNA. TRBV1 constitutes a pseudogene. The CDR3 loop spans 20 amino acids. The CDR3 nucleotides are TGCACCAGCAGCCAAGATGATACTAGCGGGGGGAACAAACTCTACAATGAGCAGTTCTTC. Translating gives CTSSQDDTSGGNKLYNEQFF.

The rearrangement links TRBV6-5 to TRBJ2-7, with D possibly matching TRBD1 (5 bases). The V end was cut by 6 bases, the J end by 0 bases, with 12 bases between. This CDR3 has 14 amino acids. Per germline, CDR1 MNHEY and CDR2 SVGAGI. This chain's CDR3 is CASRTTGTSYEQYF. In DNA, the CDR3 is TGTGCCAGCAGGACAACAGGAACCTCCTACGAGCAGTACTTC.

This sequence joins TRBV5-6 and TRBJ2-5; 8 bases align to TRBD2. Germline lookup yields CDR1 SGHDT and CDR2 YYEEEE. With 6 bases clipped from V and 6 bases from J, the junction kept 10 bases outside the gene matches. This CDR3 is built from 14 residues. The DNA for the CDR3 is TGTGCCAGCACCCTGTCGGGAGGGAAAAAGACCCAGTACTTC. Translated: CASTLSGGKKTQYF.

The chain employs TRBV9 and TRBJ1-2; the match to TRBD1 covers 9 bases. Losses at the gene ends were 4 bases for V and 5 bases for J; bases not matched to a gene: 9. The germline gives CDR1 SGDLS, CDR2 YYNGEE. There are 15 residues in the CDR3. CDR3 DNA: TGTGCCAGCAGCCCCACGGACAGGGGTTTATATGGCTACACCTTC. This codes for CASSPTDRGLYGYTF.

J is TRBJ1-4 and V is TRBV19, with TRBD1 matching over 10 bases. The CDR3 covers 14 residues. Germline V gene lookup returns CDR1 LNHDA and CDR2 SQIVND (reference sequence). Trimming took 8 bases from V and 7 from J; bases not matched to a gene: 7. As DNA, the CDR3 is TGTGCCAGTCGACAGGGGGCGACTCCTGAAAAACTGTTTTTT. Amino acid sequence: CASRQGATPEKLFF. Based on the CDR3 plus reference TRBV19 and TRBJ1-4, the full variable domain is DGGITQSPKYLFRKEGQNVTLSCEQNLNHDAMYWYRQDPGQGLRLIYYSQIVNDFQKGDIAEGYSVSREKKESFPLTVTSAQKNPTAFYLCASRQGATPEKLFFGSGTQLSVL.

This clone was recorded once. The chain couples TRBV4-1 to TRBJ1-5; D ambiguous. Germline CDR1 is MGHRA and CDR2 is YSYEKL. This CDR3 contains 14 residues. Deletions cut 1 base from V and 4 bases from J, with 8 bases between. CDR3 amino acids: CASSQVTGNQPQHF. CDR3 DNA: TGCGCCAGCAGCCAAGTTACGGGAAATCAGCCCCAGCATTTT.

The chain combines TRBV4-3 with TRBJ2-1; 9 positions match TRBD2. CDR1 is LGHNA and CDR2 is YSLEER in the germline V gene. The V and J ends lost 0 bases and 5 bases, in that order; junction bases with no gene match: 8. This CDR3 region has 17 residues. The CDR3 sequence is CASSQDSSGTLNNEQFF. As DNA, the CDR3 is TGCGCCAGCAGCCAAGACTCTAGCGGGACTTTGAACAATGAGCAGTTCTTC.

Concerning this clone itself: An end of the junction does not agree with germline; a read error may underlie this. The chain joins TRBV19 to TRBJ2-7; no clear D gene. Germline CDR1 reads LNHDA; CDR2 reads SQIVND (reference sequence). This CDR3 has 14 residues. The CDR3 is CASSTRMRSYEQYF. CDR3 coding DNA: TGTGCCAGCAGTACAAGGATGAGGTCCTACGAGCAGTACTTC. The full variable domain, rest sourced from reference TRBV19 and TRBJ2-7, is DGGITQSPKYLFRKEGQNVTLSCEQNLNHDAMYWYRQDPGQGLRLIYYSQIVNDFQKGDIAEGYSVSREKKESFPLTVTSAQKNPTAFYLCASSTRMRSYEQYFGPGTRLTVT.

As for this clone: In the same sample, other DNA sequences code for this CDR3. J is TRBJ1-5 and V is TRBV24-1, with D uncertain. CDR3 length equals 14 residues. Trimming pared 2 bases from V and 6 bases from J, leaving 10 bases between. Germline-derived CDR1 and CDR2 are KGHDR and SFDVKD. The CDR3 sequence is CATSDSGDGQPQHF. The CDR3, as DNA: TGTGCCACCAGTGATTCCGGGGATGGTCAGCCCCAGCATTTT.

CDR3 loop: CASSRAGLDYNEQFF. CDR3 DNA: TGTGCCAGCAGCCGAGCCGGACTAGATTACAATGAGCAGTTCTTC. The V gene is TRBV7-8, the J gene TRBJ2-1; 7 bases line up with TRBD2. Trimming removed 5 bases from V and 4 bases from J; junction bases left unmatched: 8. Germline loops: CDR1 SGHVS, CDR2 FQNEAQ. This CDR3 is 15 amino acids long.

This clone was counted a single time. The chain joins TRBV5-5 to TRBJ1-1; TRBD1 might be the D (5 bases). This CDR3 spans 18 amino acids. Trimming left V 6 bases short and J 5 bases short, with 29 bases between. Per the germline V gene, CDR1 is SGHKS and CDR2 is YYEKEE (reference sequence). Here the CDR3 DNA reads TGTGCCAGCACCCCGGGGGAGGGTGAGGTGGGCCATCGAACTGAAGCTTTCTTT. Its protein product is CASTPGEGEVGHRTEAFF.

The chain carries TRBV11-2 and TRBJ1-4; possible D gene TRBD1, 6 bases. This CDR3 spans 14 amino acids. The V gene lost 2 bases and the J gene lost 8 bases, with 12 bases spanning the gap. Germline assignment: CDR1 SGHAT and CDR2 FQNNGV. CDR3 sequence: CASSLTGMDEKLFF. For the CDR3, the DNA is TGTGCCAGCAGCTTAACAGGGATGGACGAAAAACTGTTTTTT.